Following are 32 T cell receptor beta chains from one sample sequenced in a study of cutaneous CD30+ T cell lymphoproliferative disorder and hepatitis E. Measured with immunoSEQ multiplex PCR; TCRdb has only the in-frame clones, and not every one. The sample has 7,000 to 9,000 clones; around 74% are singletons. Material for sequencing was blood. The receptor set was obtained from a human donor with a cutaneous T cell lymphoproliferative disorder associated with hepatitis E virus.

The V call is TRBV4-3, the J call TRBJ2-2; 11 positions match TRBD1. Germline V gene data show CDR1 as LGHNA and CDR2 as YSLEER. This CDR3 has 16 amino acids. After removal of 3 bases from V and 4 bases from J, the junction contained 4 bases not matched to a gene. Here the CDR3 reads CASSHQGTGGTGELFF. DNA of the CDR3: TGCGCCAGCAGCCACCAAGGGACAGGGGGCACCGGGGAGCTGTTTTTT.

The rearrangement uses TRBV7-9 and TRBJ1-2; D is unclear. CDR1 is SEHNR and CDR2 is FQNEAQ in the germline V gene (reference sequence). The CDR3 spans 16 residues. The V gene lost 1 base and the J gene lost 0 bases, with 12 bases spanning the gap. CDR3 amino acids: CASSLVPRGPNYGYTF. The CDR3 nucleotides read TGTGCCAGCAGCTTAGTCCCGCGCGGGCCTAACTATGGCTACACCTTC. The complete variable domain, with remaining parts taken from reference TRBV7-9 and TRBJ1-2, reads DTGVSQNPRHKITKRGQNVTFRCDPISEHNRLYWYRQTLGQGPEFLTYFQNEAQLEKSRLLSDRFSAERPKGSFSTLEIQRTEQGDSAMYLCASSLVPRGPNYGYTFGSGTRLTVV.

The chain has TRBV5-5 and TRBJ2-7; no firm D call. Trimming took off 0 bases at V and 3 bases at J, with 7 bases between the two ends. CDR1 is SGHKS and CDR2 is YYEKEE in the germline V gene (reference sequence). The CDR3 has 13 amino acids. CDR3 loop: CASSLDSFYEQYF. As DNA, the CDR3 is TGTGCCAGCAGCTTGGACAGCTTCTACGAGCAGTACTTC.

The chain carries TRBV29-1 and TRBJ2-1, with D possibly TRBD2 on 7 matching bases. V lost 1 base and J 3 bases, leaving 13 bases between the germline ends. In germline, CDR1 is SQVTM, CDR2 ANQGSEA. CDR3 size: 15 residues. The CDR3, as DNA: TGCAGCGTTGAAGTAAGGGGGGGCTTCTACAATGAGCAGTTCTTC. This translates into CSVEVRGGFYNEQFF.

The J gene is TRBJ1-4, the V gene TRBV11-2, with 7 bases lining up with TRBD1. J gave up 6 bases and V 5 bases, and 9 bases lay outside the gene matches. CDR1 SGHAT and CDR2 FQNNGV come from the germline V gene. The CDR3 has 15 residues. Here the CDR3 reads CASSRIGTVDEKLFF. The CDR3 bases are TGTGCCAGCAGCCGAATAGGGACAGTAGATGAAAAACTGTTTTTT.

This clone was seen a few times. V gene TRBV27 combines with J gene TRBJ1-1, with 12 bases that match TRBD1. The CDR3 loop spans 15 amino acids. CDR1 is MNHEY and CDR2 is SMNVEV in the germline V gene (reference sequence). Germline trimming cut 3 bases from V and 1 base from J; bases unmatched to any gene: 0. CDR3 nucleotide sequence: TGTGCCAGCAGTTTGGGACAGGGGGCGAACACTGAAGCTTTCTTT. Its protein product is CASSLGQGANTEAFF.

This clone was counted between two and nine times. This rearrangement joins TRBV6-6 to TRBJ1-1, with 9 positions matching TRBD1. The germline V gene encodes CDR1 MNHNY and CDR2 SVGAGI (reference sequence). This CDR3 spans 14 amino acids. J lost 1 base, V lost 6 bases, and 3 bases had no gene match. The CDR3 protein is CASSDRGWNTEAFF. In nucleotides, the CDR3 is TGTGCCAGCAGCGACAGGGGGTGGAACACTGAAGCTTTCTTT.

This clone was recorded a few times. This chain connects TRBV7-2 to TRBJ1-2; D is unresolved. CDR1 and CDR2 (germline): SGHTA, FQGNSA. The CDR3 runs 13 residues. V was shortened by 5 bases and J by 10 bases, with 17 bases between the two germline ends. The CDR3 DNA sequence: TGTGCCAGCAGCCTCCGGAATGAAGGAGACTACACCTTC. This gives the protein CASSLRNEGDYTF.

The chain combines TRBV11-2 with TRBJ2-3, with 7 bases identical to TRBD1. Looked up from germline, CDR1 is SGHAT and CDR2 is FQNNGV. V was pared by 3 bases and J by 3 bases, with 3 bases of the junction left unmatched. The CDR3 extends over 14 amino acids. CDR3 DNA: TGTGCCAGCAGCTTTAAGGGACAGACAGATACGCAGTATTTT. It codes for CASSFKGQTDTQYF.

This clone was seen once. The rearrangement joins TRBV5-1 to TRBJ2-5, with TRBD2 identical over 12 bases. Germline values: CDR1 SGHRS, CDR2 YFSETQ. The CDR3 spans 18 residues. V lost 2 bases, J lost 0 bases, and 8 bases stayed unmatched. The CDR3, as DNA: TGCGCCAGCAGCTTTAAAAATAGACTAGCGGGGGACCAAGAGACCCAGTACTTC. As protein: CASSFKNRLAGDQETQYF. The full variable domain, with the rest looked up from reference TRBV5-1 and TRBJ2-5, is KAGVTQTPRYLIKTRGQQVTLSCSPISGHRSVSWYQQTPGQGLQFLFEYFSETQRNKGNFPGRFSGRQFSNSRSEMNVSTLELGDSALYLCASSFKNRLAGDQETQYFGPGTRLLVL.

The CDR3 is CASTNSGGGDAFF. In DNA, the CDR3 is TGTGCCAGCACCAATTCCGGAGGGGGGGACGCTTTCTTT. V gene TRBV6-5 combines with J gene TRBJ1-1, with D possibly matching TRBD1 (6 bases). V was cut by 7 bases and J by 11 bases, with 20 bases left in between. The CDR3 length is 13 residues. Germline-derived CDR1 and CDR2 are MNHEY and SVGAGI.

The chain employs TRBV7-2 and TRBJ1-1; D call uncertain. There are 12 residues in the CDR3. Trimming left V 3 bases short and J 3 bases short, with 5 bases between. The germline V gene encodes CDR1 SGHTA and CDR2 FQGNSA. Here the CDR3 DNA reads TGTGCCAGCAGCTTTTCGGACACTGAAGCTTTCTTT. Protein product: CASSFSDTEAFF.

DNA of the CDR3: TGTGCCAGCAGCCAAGAGTATGCAACTAATGAAAAACTGTTTTTT. This encodes CASSQEYATNEKLFF. This chain uses TRBV14 with TRBJ1-4, with no clear D. Per the germline V gene, CDR1 is SGHDN and CDR2 is FVKESK. V shed 0 bases and J shed 0 bases, with 5 bases lying between them. The length of the CDR3 is 15 residues.

The rearrangement uses TRBV7-8 and TRBJ2-5; no clear D gene. The CDR3 spans 11 residues. Germline V lookup: CDR1 SGHVS, CDR2 FQNEAQ. The V end was cut by 5 bases, the J end by 1 base, with 2 bases between. The CDR3 DNA reads TGTGCCAGCAGCCCCCAAGAGACCCAGTACTTC. It yields the protein CASSPQETQYF.

This chain joins TRBV5-4 and TRBJ1-2; D remains ambiguous. CDR3 length: 13 amino acids. The germline V gene has CDR1 SGHNT and CDR2 YYREEE (reference sequence). The V gene lost 5 bases and the J gene lost 0 bases, with 8 bases spanning the gap. The CDR3 spells CASRIRANYGYTF. Here the CDR3 DNA reads TGTGCCAGCAGAATAAGGGCTAACTATGGCTACACCTTC.

The chain uses TRBV2 and TRBJ1-4, with TRBD1 as a possible D gene (5 bases). Germline V gives CDR1 SNHLY, CDR2 FYNNEI. The germline V and J ends were trimmed by 5 bases and 2 bases, with 15 bases remaining between them. The CDR3 is 16 amino acids. The CDR3 region is CASSNLMGLTNEKLFF. Written as DNA, the CDR3 is TGTGCCAGCAGTAATTTAATGGGACTGACTAATGAAAAACTGTTTTTT.

The chain couples TRBV28 to TRBJ2-1; D may be TRBD2 (6 bases). This CDR3 is built from 17 residues. CDR1 and CDR2 (germline): MDHEN, SYDVKM. V shed 5 bases and J shed 0 bases, with 17 bases lying between them. The CDR3 nucleotides are TGTGCCAGCAGTCTGGGGGGTTGGCGGGCCTCCTACAATGAGCAGTTCTTC. This translates into CASSLGGWRASYNEQFF.

This rearrangement joins TRBV6-1 to TRBJ1-2; D remains unclear. V lost 2 bases, J lost 4 bases, and 11 bases lay in between. The germline CDR1 and CDR2 sequences are MNHNS and SASEGT. CDR3 length equals 14 residues. The CDR3 DNA sequence: TGTGCCAGCAGTGAACTTGGCGGATTCTATGGCTACACCTTC. Residues: CASSELGGFYGYTF.

The chain is built from TRBV5-6 and TRBJ1-1; D remains ambiguous. The length of the CDR3 is 16 residues. Germline CDR1 reads SGHDT; CDR2 reads YYEEEE. V was pared by 4 bases and J by 2 bases, with 18 bases between. The CDR3 sequence: CASSPGTLGGNTEAFF. In nucleotides, the CDR3 is TGTGCCAGCAGCCCAGGCACCCTAGGTGGTAACACTGAAGCTTTCTTT.

The CDR3, as DNA: TGTGCCAGCAGTGAAGGGGTGACGCCGTCCTACGAGCAGTACTTC. It yields the protein CASSEGVTPSYEQYF. V and J are TRBV6-1 and TRBJ2-7; D unresolved. Looked up from germline, CDR1 is MNHNS and CDR2 is SASEGT. The CDR3 spans 15 residues. V lost 1 base to trimming and J lost 1 base, with 11 bases between them.

This clone has just a few counts. The genes are TRBV2 and TRBJ1-5; perhaps TRBD1 as D (5 bases). The CDR3 spans 13 residues. V was cut by 6 bases and J by 8 bases, with 14 bases left in between. The germline CDR1 and CDR2 sequences are SNHLY and FYNNEI. CDR3: CASRETVGEPQHF. The DNA of the CDR3 is TGTGCCAGCAGAGAGACAGTCGGGGAGCCCCAGCATTTT.

The V call is TRBV28, the J call TRBJ1-2; D unresolved. The length of the CDR3 is 14 residues. CDR1 and CDR2 (germline): MDHEN, SYDVKM. V gave up 2 bases and J gave up 3 bases, with 10 bases separating them. The CDR3 nucleotides are TGTGCCAGCAGTTTAGGAGGACCTTACTATGGCTACACCTTC. As protein: CASSLGGPYYGYTF.

The rearrangement joins TRBV9 to TRBJ1-2, with D unclear. Deletions cut 3 bases from V and 5 bases from J, with 8 bases between. Germline V gives CDR1 SGDLS, CDR2 YYNGEE. The CDR3 extends over 12 amino acids. The CDR3 coding sequence is TGTGCCAGCAGCGAGACCCGATATGGCTACACCTTC. Residues: CASSETRYGYTF.

This chain joins TRBV5-5 and TRBJ1-2; possible D gene TRBD1, 5 bases. The V end was cut by 3 bases, the J end by 4 bases, with 10 bases between. CDR1 is SGHKS and CDR2 is YYEKEE in the germline V gene (reference sequence). CDR3 length: 13 amino acids. As DNA, the CDR3 is TGTGCCAGCAGCTCCGGGGACGGCTATGGCTACACCTTC. Translating it yields CASSSGDGYGYTF.

The rearrangement links TRBV9 to TRBJ2-3; a weak D match, TRBD1 (6 bases). Germline CDR1 reads SGDLS; CDR2 reads YYNGEE. The CDR3 is 17 amino acids. Trimming left V 3 bases short and J 6 bases short, with 23 bases between. CDR3 residues: CASSAPGEQYALDTQYF. CDR3 bases: TGTGCCAGCAGCGCACCAGGGGAGCAGTACGCGTTGGATACGCAGTATTTT. Using reference TRBV9 and TRBJ2-3 for the parts outside the CDR3, the full variable domain is DSGVTQTPKHLITATGQRVTLRCSPRSGDLSVYWYQQSLDQGLQFLIQYYNGEERAKGNILERFSAQQFPDLHSELNLSSLELGDSALYFCASSAPGEQYALDTQYFGPGTRLTVL.

CDR3 in amino acids: CASSEKGLAGINEQFF. For the CDR3, the DNA is TGTGCCAGCAGTGAAAAGGGACTAGCGGGAATCAATGAGCAGTTCTTC. J is TRBJ2-1 and V is TRBV2, with 13 bases aligning to TRBD2. Germline-derived CDR1 and CDR2 are SNHLY and FYNNEI. The CDR3 has 16 residues. The V segment lost 2 bases and the J segment 6 bases; nucleotides outside the gene matches: 4.

The chain is built from TRBV19 and TRBJ2-3; 7 nucleotides match TRBD1. There are 13 residues in the CDR3. The germline V gene encodes CDR1 LNHDA and CDR2 SQIVND (reference sequence). Losses at the gene ends were 2 bases for V and 5 bases for J; bases not matched to a gene: 1. For the CDR3, the DNA is TGTGCCAGTAGTATAAACAGGGGAGATACGCAGTATTTT. It is translated as CASSINRGDTQYF.

As to this clone: Relative to the germline gene, one junction end is altered; a read error may explain this. The chain links TRBV2 to TRBJ1-4, with D uncertain. Germline lookup yields CDR1 SNHLY and CDR2 FYNNEI. This CDR3 spans 12 amino acids. The CDR3 loop is CDSSYTNEKLFF. For the CDR3, the DNA is TGTGACAGCAGTTATACTAATGAAAAACTGTTTTTT.

This chain joins TRBV7-9 and TRBJ2-1; perhaps TRBD2 as D (5 bases). Germline V gene data show CDR1 as SEHNR and CDR2 as FQNEAQ (reference sequence). V lost 0 bases, J lost 5 bases, and 11 bases lay in between. The CDR3 contains 15 residues. As DNA, the CDR3 is TGTGCCAGCAGCTTAGCGGGGTCCGGGGACAATGAGCAGTTCTTC. The encoded protein is CASSLAGSGDNEQFF.

This clone was found once. V is TRBV19 and J is TRBJ1-5; D not certain. V lost 5 bases and J lost 1, with 15 bases in between. The CDR3 consists of 16 residues. Per germline, CDR1 LNHDA and CDR2 SQIVND (reference sequence). In DNA, the CDR3 is TGTGCCAGTAGTGGACGGAAGCTGGTCAGCAATCAGCCCCAGCATTTT. This translates into CASSGRKLVSNQPQHF.

V and J are TRBV7-2 and TRBJ2-2; 7 bases align to TRBD2. CDR1 is SGHTA and CDR2 is FQGNSA in the germline V gene. V shed 4 bases, J shed 6 bases, and the junction held 5 bases outside the gene matches. The CDR3 totals 14 residues. DNA of the CDR3: TGTGCCAGCAGCTCCCGGAGCGGGGCCGGGGAGCTGTTTTTT. Its translation is CASSSRSGAGELFF.

The CDR3 coding sequence is TGTGCCAGCAGCCCCACCGGGACAGGGTGGTCGGAGCAGTACTTC. Protein sequence: CASSPTGTGWSEQYF. V is TRBV7-3 and J is TRBJ2-7; TRBD1 matches at 9 bases. Germline-derived CDR1 and CDR2 are SGHTA and FQGTGA. The CDR3 loop spans 15 amino acids. The junction had 12 bases not matched to a gene; V was cut back by 5 bases and J by 7 bases.